A single TCR beta chain is shown here with its context. Generated by immunoSEQ multiplex PCR, the TCRdb table keeps only in-frame clones and is missing some. The top ten hold around 0.84% of the sample, which has some 85,000 clones, 94% seen once. These data belong to a study of T cell changes during pregnancy in multiple sclerosis. The CDR3 loop spans 14 amino acids. Germline V gene data show CDR1 as MNHEY and CDR2 as SVGAGI. Losses at the gene ends were 5 bases for V and 4 bases for J; bases not matched to a gene: 4. Source: peripheral blood, taken in the third trimester of pregnancy. The sequence was obtained from a female donor with multiple sclerosis, enrolled in a pregnancy study. V usage is TRBV6-5 and J usage is TRBJ2-4, with 8 bases fitting TRBD2. CDR3 DNA sequence: TGTGCCAGCAGTCAATCTAGCGGGAAAAACATTCAGTACTTC. Its translation is CASSQSSGKNIQYF.